The 18 T cell receptor beta chains listed next were all sequenced from one sample in a study of blood T cell repertoires in COVID-19 (dated by TCRdb to the early 2020s). Libraries were constructed by the immunoSEQ multiplex PCR assay. In TCRdb, the immuneACCESS table is reduced to in-frame sequences with V and J assigned. These tables do not hold every clone; where another copy was compared, an unresolved V gene accounts for under half, and the others remain unexplained. In this sample the table shows about 670,000 clones, over 80% of which occur a single time. The top ten clones comprise under 0.3% of the sample. Sequencing was performed on peripheral blood. The receptors shown here come from a woman aged 18-35 years with acute or convalescent COVID-19.

V usage is TRBV24-1 and J usage is TRBJ2-1; 7 nucleotides agree with TRBD1. CDR3 length: 14 residues. V was pared by 5 bases and J by 8 bases, with 8 bases of the junction left unmatched. Germline V gives CDR1 KGHDR, CDR2 SFDVKD. The CDR3 region has the DNA TGTGCCACCAGTGGGGCAGGGGGAAAGGATGAGCAGTTCTTC. Amino acids: CATSGAGGKDEQFF.

The gene calls are TRBV5-4 and TRBJ2-3; 10 positions agree with TRBD1. CDR1 is SGHNT and CDR2 is YYREEE in the germline V gene (reference sequence). There are 15 residues in the CDR3. The J segment lost 4 bases and the V segment lost 3 bases, leaving 5 bases of the junction unmatched. CDR3 DNA sequence: TGTGCCAGCAGCTCACCGACAGGGGGCTCAGATACGCAGTATTTT. Its translation is CASSSPTGGSDTQYF.

The chain employs TRBV6-5 and TRBJ1-1; D unresolved. The length of the CDR3 is 12 residues. Germline V lookup: CDR1 MNHEY, CDR2 SVGAGI. V dropped 3 bases and J dropped 3 bases, with 5 bases sitting between them. CDR3 amino acids: CASSYPYTEAFF. In DNA, the CDR3 is TGTGCCAGCAGTTATCCTTACACTGAAGCTTTCTTT.

The genes are TRBV11-2 and TRBJ2-7; the match to TRBD2 covers 7 bases. J was trimmed by 7 bases and V by 3 bases; bases with no gene match: 12. The CDR3 consists of 15 residues. Germline CDR1 is SGHAT and CDR2 is FQNNGV. In DNA, the CDR3 is TGTGCCAGCAGCTTGGGGAGTGGGCTAGCGGATGAGCAGTACTTC. As protein: CASSLGSGLADEQYF. Looking up the rest from reference TRBV11-2 and TRBJ2-7 gives the full variable domain: EAGVAQSPRYKIIEKRQSVAFWCNPISGHATLYWYQQILGQGPKLLIQFQNNGVVDDSQLPKDRFSAERLKGVDSTLKIQPAKLEDSAVYLCASSLGSGLADEQYFGPGTRLTVT.

The gene calls are TRBV27 and TRBJ1-5; no definite D call. The V end was cut by 3 bases, the J end by 4 bases, with 13 bases between. The CDR3 sequence is 15 residues long. Per germline, CDR1 MNHEY and CDR2 SMNVEV (reference sequence). The CDR3 DNA reads TGTGCCAGCAGTTTCGACTCCACCGCAAATCAGCCCCAGCATTTT. It codes for CASSFDSTANQPQHF.

This chain links TRBV19 with TRBJ2-3; 8 nucleotides agree with TRBD1. V lost 4 bases and J lost 4; bases outside the gene matches: 7. The length of the CDR3 is 15 residues. The germline V gene has CDR1 LNHDA and CDR2 SQIVND (reference sequence). As DNA, the CDR3 is TGTGCCAGTAGTACCCAGGGGGCTGGGGCAGATACGCAGTATTTT. Its protein is CASSTQGAGADTQYF.

This clone was counted once. V is TRBV6-2 or TRBV6-3 and J is TRBJ2-3; 13 bases line up with TRBD2. With 4 bases clipped from V and 0 bases from J, the junction kept 4 bases outside the gene matches. Per the germline V gene, CDR1 is MNHEY and CDR2 is SVGEGT. This CDR3 has 17 amino acids. CDR3 bases: TGTGCCAGCAGTTCGGGACTAGCGGGGTCTAGCACAGATACGCAGTATTTT. This sequence encodes CASSSGLAGSSTDTQYF.

This chain uses TRBV6-6 with TRBJ2-2; TRBD1 aligns across 10 bases. The CDR3 is 16 amino acids. The V segment lost 7 bases and the J segment 1 base; nucleotides outside the gene matches: 6. Germline assignment: CDR1 MNHNY and CDR2 SVGAGI (reference sequence). The CDR3 sequence: CASNGQGGLNTGELFF. As DNA, the CDR3 is TGTGCCAGCAACGGACAGGGGGGATTGAACACCGGGGAGCTGTTTTTT.

This chain uses TRBV6-5 with TRBJ1-2; D not resolved. The V gene lost 2 bases and the J gene lost 14 bases, with 12 bases spanning the gap. CDR1 and CDR2 from the germline V gene are MNHEY and SVGAGI. The CDR3 contains 11 residues. CDR3 DNA: TGTGCCAGCAGTTACCCTACTGTTCCGACCTTC. The encoded protein is CASSYPTVPTF.

The count of this clone is one. J is TRBJ2-1 and V is TRBV24-1, with 7 bases fitting TRBD2. The germline gives CDR1 KGHDR, CDR2 SFDVKD. V shed 1 base, J shed 9 bases, and the junction held 8 bases outside the gene matches. CDR3 length equals 15 residues. As DNA, the CDR3 is TGTGCCACCAGTGATTTCGGGGGGTTTAAGAGTGAGCAGTTCTTC. Its translation: CATSDFGGFKSEQFF.

The rearrangement links TRBV9 to TRBJ2-2; D unclear. V was trimmed by 3 bases and J by 6 bases, leaving 9 bases between them. Germline V gives CDR1 SGDLS, CDR2 YYNGEE. The CDR3 runs 13 residues. In DNA, the CDR3 is TGTGCCAGCAGCGACGGAGCCGCCGGGGAGCTGTTTTTT. Translating it yields CASSDGAAGELFF.

The V call is TRBV28, the J call TRBJ2-5, with 7 bases matching TRBD2. Germline CDR1 reads MDHEN; CDR2 reads SYDVKM. The length of the CDR3 is 15 residues. The V segment lost 6 bases and the J segment 3 bases; nucleotides outside the gene matches: 10. The CDR3 DNA reads TGTGCCAGCAGACCCTGGGGGGGGTCGGAAGAGACCCAGTACTTC. Translating it yields CASRPWGGSEETQYF.

The V and J genes are TRBV4-1 and TRBJ2-7; 7 bases agree with TRBD1. This CDR3 comprises 15 residues. The V and J ends lost 0 bases and 2 bases, in that order; junction bases with no gene match: 4. Germline V CDR1 and CDR2: MGHRA, YSYEKL. CDR3 DNA sequence: TGCGCCAGCAGCCAAGAAGGACAGGTTCCCTACGAGCAGTACTTC. Translating gives CASSQEGQVPYEQYF.

This chain uses TRBV2 with TRBJ2-4; D might be TRBD1 (5 bases). V dropped 8 bases and J dropped 7 bases, with 15 bases sitting between them. This CDR3 spans 13 amino acids. Germline V gives CDR1 SNHLY, CDR2 FYNNEI. CDR3 sequence: CASFKGQGNIQYF. The CDR3 DNA reads as TGTGCCAGCTTCAAGGGGCAGGGTAACATTCAGTACTTC.

The V gene is TRBV30, the J gene TRBJ1-1; 8 nucleotides agree with TRBD1. The V and J ends lost 5 bases and 5 bases, in that order; junction bases with no gene match: 7. CDR1 is GTSNPN and CDR2 is SVGIG in the germline V gene (reference sequence). The CDR3 has 13 residues. As DNA, the CDR3 is TGTGCCTGGGGGGGGACAGGAGGAACTGAAGCTTTCTTT. This gives the protein CAWGGTGGTEAFF.

This clone was seen a few times. The chain has TRBV6-4 and TRBJ2-3; 10 bases are shared with TRBD2. CDR1 and CDR2 (germline): MRHNA, SNTAGT. This CDR3 comprises 15 residues. The V gene end was trimmed by 3 bases and the J gene end by 4 bases; junction bases not matched to a gene: 4. The CDR3: CASSELAGRADTQYF. DNA for the CDR3: TGTGCCAGCAGTGAACTAGCGGGGAGGGCAGATACGCAGTATTTT.

This rearrangement joins TRBV4-2 to TRBJ1-4; D gene uncertain. This CDR3 has 15 amino acids. Germline-derived CDR1 and CDR2 are LGHNA and YNFKEQ. V was trimmed by 0 bases and J by 8 bases, leaving 13 bases between them. The CDR3 protein is CASSQDRAWREKLFF. In nucleotides, the CDR3 is TGTGCCAGCAGCCAAGATAGGGCCTGGAGGGAAAAACTGTTTTTT.

The V gene is TRBV27, the J gene TRBJ1-2; 7 bases fit TRBD1. The germline V gene has CDR1 MNHEY and CDR2 SMNVEV (reference sequence). The trim removed 4 bases at V and 5 bases at J, leaving 4 bases unmatched. This CDR3 region has 13 residues. CDR3 sequence reads: CASSSWTGYGYTF. The CDR3 DNA sequence: TGTGCCAGCAGTTCCTGGACAGGATATGGCTACACCTTC.